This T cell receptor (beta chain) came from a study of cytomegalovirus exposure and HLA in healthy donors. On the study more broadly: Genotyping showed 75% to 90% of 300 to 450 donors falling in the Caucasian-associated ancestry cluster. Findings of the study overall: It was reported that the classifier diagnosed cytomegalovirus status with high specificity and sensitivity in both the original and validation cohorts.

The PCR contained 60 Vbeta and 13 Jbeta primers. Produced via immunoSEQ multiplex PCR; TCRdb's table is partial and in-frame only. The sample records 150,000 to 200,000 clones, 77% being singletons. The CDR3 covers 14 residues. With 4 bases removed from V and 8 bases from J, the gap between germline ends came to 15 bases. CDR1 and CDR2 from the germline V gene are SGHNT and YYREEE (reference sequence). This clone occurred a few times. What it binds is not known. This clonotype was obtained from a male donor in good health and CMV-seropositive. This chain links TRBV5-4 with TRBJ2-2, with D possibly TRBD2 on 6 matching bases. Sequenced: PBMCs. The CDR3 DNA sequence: TGTGCCAGCAGCGGAGCGACTAGATCTGGGGAGCTGTTTTTT. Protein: CASSGATRSGELFF.